These 5 T cell receptor beta chains share one sample of origin, sequenced in a study of identical twins (TCRdb year 2016). Library prep was done by 5' RACE. Instrument on record: Illumina HiSeq 2000. The public reads were reprocessed in TCRdb via fastp at Q25 and MiXCR, keeping in-frame beta chains. Merged by CDR3 protein, the rows form single entries marked with the most common genes and DNA. The sample yields approximately 600,000 distinct CDR3 sequences; more than 9% were counted once. The ten largest clones add up to roughly 3% of the sample. This same sample was also part of a study on yellow fever vaccine responses in identical twins.

The sequencing sample was made of PBMCs. The receptors stem from a young woman in good health.

This clonotype has a handful of counts. The chain employs TRBV20-1 and TRBJ2-2; tentatively, D is TRBD1 (6 bases). Trimming left V 6 bases short and J 3 bases short, with 23 bases between. Germline lookup yields CDR1 DFQATT and CDR2 SNEGSKA (reference sequence). This CDR3 is built from 17 residues. CDR3 loop: CSAKPGHPYGDTGELFF. CDR3 nucleotides: TGCAGTGCAAAACCGGGACACCCCTATGGAGACACCGGGGAGCTGTTTTTT.

In its sample, this clonotype was seen a few times. The V call is TRBV28, the J call TRBJ2-5; 14 bases fit TRBD2. The CDR3 has 14 amino acids. Germline V gives CDR1 MDHEN, CDR2 SYDVKM. The trim removed 6 bases at V and 8 bases at J, leaving 5 bases unmatched. CDR3 DNA: TGTGCCAGCAGCGGGACTAGCGGGAGTGGAACCCAGTACTTC. The encoded protein is CASSGTSGSGTQYF.

This clonotype was observed many times. CDR3 sequence reads: CSAHGGRQETQYF. The CDR3 bases are TGCAGTGCGCACGGAGGTAGACAAGAGACCCAGTACTTC. V is TRBV20-1 and J is TRBJ2-5, with a possible D match to TRBD2 (5 bases). The CDR3 consists of 13 residues. Germline values: CDR1 DFQATT, CDR2 SNEGSKA (reference sequence). V was trimmed by 6 bases and J by 2 bases, leaving 13 bases between them.

This clonotype occurred many times. The V gene is TRBV9, the J gene TRBJ2-7; 9 positions match TRBD1. Germline lookup yields CDR1 SGDLS and CDR2 YYNGEE. The J segment lost 4 bases and the V segment lost 1 base, leaving 12 bases of the junction unmatched. CDR3 length: 17 amino acids. The CDR3 is CASSVNTVGDRGYEQYF. The CDR3 nucleotides are TGTGCCAGCAGCGTAAATACAGTGGGTGACAGGGGGTACGAGCAGTACTTC.

This clonotype has at least ten counts. The chain recombines TRBV7-2 with TRBJ2-7; 7 bases match TRBD2. The ends lost 0 bases at V and 4 bases at J; junction bases unmatched: 9. This CDR3 contains 16 residues. Per the germline V gene, CDR1 is SGHTA and CDR2 is FQGNSA. The CDR3 reads CASSLAQAGARYEQYF. The CDR3 coding sequence is TGTGCCAGCAGCTTAGCGCAGGCGGGAGCTAGGTACGAGCAGTACTTC.